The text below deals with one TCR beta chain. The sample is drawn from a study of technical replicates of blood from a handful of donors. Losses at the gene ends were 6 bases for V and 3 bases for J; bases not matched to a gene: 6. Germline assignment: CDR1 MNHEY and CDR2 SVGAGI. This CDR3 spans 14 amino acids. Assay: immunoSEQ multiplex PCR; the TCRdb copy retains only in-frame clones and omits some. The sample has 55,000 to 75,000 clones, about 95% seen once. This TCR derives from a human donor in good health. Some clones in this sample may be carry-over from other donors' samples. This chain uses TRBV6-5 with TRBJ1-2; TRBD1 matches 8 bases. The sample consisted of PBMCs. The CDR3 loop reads CASSLDRAYYGYTF. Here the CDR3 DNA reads TGTGCCAGCAGCTTGGACAGGGCTTACTATGGCTACACCTTC.